Here is one T cell receptor beta chain with its context. This entry comes from a study of blood T cell repertoires in COVID-19. Study background: PBMCs, B-cell-depleted T cells, or T cells provided the cDNA or gDNA that made up the material.

V was shortened by 1 base and J by 2 bases, with 10 bases between the two germline ends. Looked up from germline, CDR1 is SNHLY and CDR2 is FYNNEI. This CDR3 spans 15 amino acids. In the original analysis: Nucleated cell number was recorded as an estimate derived from reference gene primer amplification. Repertoires were generated with immunoSEQ multiplex PCR, while TCRdb's copy carries only in-frame clones and drops some. That table furnishes V, J and clone size, whereas the DNA furnished D and trimming. The data contain over 60,000 clones, just over 85% of them singletons. V gene TRBV2 combines with J gene TRBJ2-3; tentative D call: TRBD1 (6 bases). This sequence originates from a man between 40 and 49 years old with acute or convalescent COVID-19. Sequences were obtained from peripheral blood. The DNA of the CDR3 is TGTGCCAGCAGTGAAGATCGACAGGCCACAGATACGCAGTATTTT. Translation: CASSEDRQATDTQYF. Full variable domain (missing parts from reference TRBV2 and TRBJ2-3): EPEVTQTPSHQVTQMGQEVILRCVPISNHLYFYWYRQILGQKVEFLVSFYNNEISEKSEIFDDQFSVERPDGSNFTLKIRSTKLEDSAMYFCASSEDRQATDTQYFGPGTRLTVL.